The clone carrying this T cell receptor beta chain was seen ten or more times. Its antigen is as yet unknown. Mismatch with germline at one junction end may stem from a read error. Time point described: patch test 1, 2 weeks after DPC sensitization. Described treatment: therapeutic diphenylcyclopropenone sensitization with weekly scalp DPC. CDR3 length: 16 residues. Per germline, CDR1 SGHNT and CDR2 YENEEA. This entry is derived from a study of human T cells and chemical hapten exposure. Study-level findings and limits: There was alopecia in the donors, so their immune response may differ from that of healthy people. Expanded TCRs showed more large CDR3 clusters than pre-sensitization or healthy control sets. TCRs whose frequency exceeded 1 in 1000 remained the same following DPC sensitization.

TCRdb re-called the RACE reads through MiXCR, storing one row per CDR3 protein. Of about 81,000 distinct CDR3 sequences listed, roughly 7.2% are singletons. V gene TRBV11-3 combines with J gene TRBJ2-2; D is tentatively TRBD1 or TRBD2 (6 bases each). The input for sequencing was whole blood, taken in connection with sensitization to the hapten diphenylcyclopropenone (DPC). The source is a woman in her twenties or thirties with alopecia areata. Some clones in this sample may be carry-over from other donors' samples. The CDR3 loop is CASSPLSGAKTGELFF. The CDR3 nucleotides are TGTGCCAGCAGCCCCCTCTCGGGGGCGAAGACCGGGGAGCTGTTTTTT.